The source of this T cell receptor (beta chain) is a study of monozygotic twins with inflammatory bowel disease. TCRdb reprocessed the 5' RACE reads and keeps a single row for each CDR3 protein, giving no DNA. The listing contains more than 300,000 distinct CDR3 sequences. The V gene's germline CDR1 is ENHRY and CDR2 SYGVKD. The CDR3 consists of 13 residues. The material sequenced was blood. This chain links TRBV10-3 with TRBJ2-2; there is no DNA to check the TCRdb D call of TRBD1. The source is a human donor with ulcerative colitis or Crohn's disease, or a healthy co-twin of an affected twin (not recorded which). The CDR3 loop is CAIREGGTGELFF.